The 19 T cell receptor beta chains listed next were all sequenced from one sample in a study of blood T cell repertoires in COVID-19 (dated by TCRdb to the early 2020s). Library creation used the immunoSEQ multiplex PCR assay. TCRdb took this table from immuneACCESS and kept in-frame rearrangements with V and J called. Such tables lack part of the clones; where checked against another copy, unresolved V genes explain under half of the gap, and the rest is unexplained. Within this sample are over 130,000 clones, with approximately 84% of them counted one time only. The ten most abundant clones make up approximately 3.6% of the sample. The specimen was PBMCs or T cells enriched from blood (not recorded which). Receptors originate from a woman between 45 and 65 years old with acute COVID-19.

This chain uses TRBV2 with TRBJ1-5; no definite D call. The CDR3 has 13 amino acids. The germline CDR1 and CDR2 sequences are SNHLY and FYNNEI. V lost 3 bases, J lost 5 bases, and 8 bases lay in between. CDR3 region: CASSEMRDQPQHF. DNA for the CDR3: TGTGCCAGCAGTGAGATGCGGGATCAGCCCCAGCATTTT.

The chain joins TRBV5-1 to TRBJ2-7; a possible D gene is TRBD2 (5 bases). V was shortened by 0 bases and J by 7 bases, with 20 bases between the two germline ends. The germline gives CDR1 SGHRS, CDR2 YFSETQ. The CDR3 loop spans 16 amino acids. The CDR3 region is CASSLVGGVISQEQYF. DNA for the CDR3: TGCGCCAGCAGCTTGGTTGGAGGAGTGATCTCCCAAGAGCAGTACTTC.

The genes are TRBV24-1 and TRBJ2-4; 9 nucleotides agree with TRBD2. The CDR3 spans 15 residues. Trimming removed 3 bases from V and 7 bases from J; junction bases left unmatched: 6. Germline V gene sequence: CDR1 KGHDR, CDR2 SFDVKD. The CDR3 here is CATSDPREGGNIQYF. CDR3 coding DNA: TGTGCCACCAGTGATCCGCGGGAGGGAGGGAACATTCAGTACTTC.

CDR3 protein: CASSFGVEQYF. CDR3 in DNA: TGTGCCAGCAGTTTCGGGGTCGAGCAGTACTTC. This chain uses TRBV28 with TRBJ2-7; possibly TRBD2 for D (5 bases). Per the germline V gene, CDR1 is MDHEN and CDR2 is SYDVKM. The V end was cut by 3 bases, the J end by 6 bases, with 6 bases between. The CDR3 has 11 residues.

CDR3 residues: CATSLTGTSATDTQYF. The CDR3 coding sequence is TGTGCCACCAGTTTAACCGGGACTAGCGCGACAGATACGCAGTATTTT. The chain is built from TRBV24-1 and TRBJ2-3; 10 bases are a match to TRBD2. Unmatched junction bases numbered 8, after V lost 6 bases and J lost 3 bases. Germline V gene data show CDR1 as KGHDR and CDR2 as SFDVKD. The CDR3 totals 16 residues.

The gene calls are TRBV11-1 and TRBJ2-2; D unresolved. The CDR3 runs to 14 residues. V lost 3 bases to trimming and J lost 2 bases, with 7 bases between them. CDR1 is SGHAT and CDR2 is FQDESV in the germline V gene (reference sequence). The DNA for the CDR3 is TGTGCCAGCAGCTTTGACATCAACACCGGGGAGCTGTTTTTT. It is translated as CASSFDINTGELFF.

There are a few counts of this clone. This rearrangement joins TRBV19 to TRBJ2-1, with D possibly being TRBD1 (6 bases). CDR1 LNHDA and CDR2 SQIVND come from the germline V gene (reference sequence). V gave up 4 bases and J gave up 6 bases, with 10 bases separating them. The CDR3 is 13 residues long. The CDR3 nucleotides are TGTGCCAGTAGTAACAGGGCCCCCAATGAGCAGTTCTTC. This encodes CASSNRAPNEQFF.

The rearrangement links TRBV10-3 to TRBJ2-2, with TRBD2 as a possible D gene (5 bases). The length of the CDR3 is 14 residues. Deletions cut 4 bases from V and 5 bases from J, with 11 bases between. Germline V lookup: CDR1 ENHRY, CDR2 SYGVKD. CDR3 loop: CAISGAPGTGELFF. In DNA, the CDR3 is TGTGCCATCAGTGGGGCCCCGGGGACCGGGGAGCTGTTTTTT.

There are a few counts of this clone. The rearrangement joins TRBV2 to TRBJ1-3, with unresolved D. CDR3 length: 17 residues. Germline CDR1 SNHLY, CDR2 FYNNEI. The V gene lost 4 bases and the J gene lost 0 bases, with 16 bases spanning the gap. CDR3 sequence (DNA): TGTGCCAGCAGTGCGCTAGTAGGCACCTCCTCTGGAAACACCATATATTTT. Amino acid sequence: CASSALVGTSSGNTIYF.

The chain combines TRBV3-1 (or the pseudogene TRBV3-2) with TRBJ1-1; 7 bases agree with TRBD1. CDR1 LGHDT and CDR2 YNNKEL come from the germline V gene (reference sequence). The CDR3 runs 16 residues. Trimming cost V 5 bases and J 3 bases; bases outside gene matches: 12. The CDR3 region is CASSFRWSQGDTEAFF. The DNA for the CDR3 is TGTGCCAGCAGCTTTAGATGGAGCCAGGGGGACACTGAAGCTTTCTTT.

V and J are TRBV7-2 and TRBJ1-4; 7 bases map to TRBD1. The germline CDR1 and CDR2 sequences are SGHTA and FQGNSA. With V trimmed by 1 base and J by 11 bases, 13 bases remained unmatched. This CDR3 spans 16 amino acids. The chain's CDR3 is CASSLEAGWGQMKLFF. The CDR3 coding sequence is TGTGCCAGCAGCTTAGAAGCCGGGTGGGGACAGATGAAACTGTTTTTT.

J is TRBJ2-5 and V is TRBV30; TRBD1 matches at 9 bases. V was pared by 1 base and J by 4 bases, with 7 bases of the junction left unmatched. Germline V lookup: CDR1 GTSNPN, CDR2 SVGIG (reference sequence). The CDR3 runs 15 residues. CDR3 protein: CAWSGMGQGRETQYF. The CDR3 DNA reads as TGTGCCTGGAGTGGCATGGGACAGGGACGAGAGACCCAGTACTTC.

V gene TRBV2 combines with J gene TRBJ2-3; 8 positions agree with TRBD2. The V segment lost 10 bases and the J segment 5 bases; nucleotides outside the gene matches: 11. Germline V gives CDR1 SNHLY, CDR2 FYNNEI. This CDR3 region has 14 residues. The CDR3 DNA reads TGTGCCACCAGAAGTGGGCTAGCGGGAGATACGCAGTATTTT. It encodes CATRSGLAGDTQYF.

The chain uses TRBV28 and TRBJ1-1; possibly TRBD1 for D (6 bases). Germline V gene data show CDR1 as MDHEN and CDR2 as SYDVKM. The V and J ends lost 5 bases and 6 bases respectively, with 16 bases between them. This CDR3 contains 14 residues. This chain's CDR3 is CASSPRTGLAEAFF. CDR3 DNA sequence: TGTGCCAGCAGTCCACGAACAGGGTTGGCTGAAGCTTTCTTT.

This chain links TRBV11-3 with TRBJ2-7, with TRBD2 as a possible D gene (5 bases). Germline CDR1 reads SGHNT; CDR2 reads YENEEA. Trimming removed 3 bases from V and 7 bases from J, with 19 bases in between. The CDR3 covers 15 residues. The CDR3 bases are TGTGCCAGCAGCTTTCAAAGCGGTACAGCTGGGGAGCAGTACTTC. This gives the protein CASSFQSGTAGEQYF.

This rearrangement joins TRBV3-1 (or the pseudogene TRBV3-2) to TRBJ2-1; 7 nucleotides align to TRBD2. Losses at the gene ends were 4 bases for V and 2 bases for J; bases not matched to a gene: 5. This CDR3 region has 15 residues. In germline, CDR1 is LGHDT, CDR2 YNNKEL (reference sequence). The DNA of the CDR3 is TGTGCCAGCAGCCTAAGCGGGGAGACCTACAATGAGCAGTTCTTC. Translated: CASSLSGETYNEQFF.

The chain recombines TRBV7-8 with TRBJ1-5; a possible D gene is TRBD1 (5 bases). This CDR3 contains 14 residues. V was pared by 5 bases and J by 0 bases, with 8 bases between. Germline V gene lookup returns CDR1 SGHVS and CDR2 FQNEAQ. CDR3 loop: CASSRRDSNQPQHF. The CDR3 nucleotides are TGTGCCAGCAGCCGCAGGGATAGCAATCAGCCCCAGCATTTT.

The chain is built from TRBV14 and TRBJ2-2, with a weak D call TRBD2 (5 bases). From germline, CDR1 is SGHDN and CDR2 FVKESK. Trimming took 0 bases from V and 4 from J, leaving 21 bases between them. The CDR3 totals 19 residues. The chain's CDR3 is CASSQDRGGPPRFTGELFF. The DNA of the CDR3 is TGTGCCAGCAGCCAAGATCGAGGCGGGCCCCCACGATTCACCGGGGAGCTGTTTTTT.

The chain is built from TRBV18 and TRBJ2-7; TRBD1 matches at 7 bases. The CDR3 is made up of 12 amino acids. V trimming: 2 bases; J trimming: 12 bases; junction bases outside the gene matches: 7. Per the germline V gene, CDR1 is KGHSH and CDR2 is LQKENI. The CDR3 sequence: CASSPFTGDRYF. The CDR3 nucleotides read TGTGCCAGCTCACCATTCACAGGGGACAGGTACTTC.